This is a list of T cell receptor beta chains from one sample in a study of CD8 T cells in ankylosing spondylitis. MiXCR was run by TCRdb on the 5' RACE reads, yielding one entry per CDR3 protein. This table has about 140,000 distinct CDR3 sequences, more than 7% appearing once. The sequencing input was synovial fluid, either unsorted or a sorted T cell fraction (not recorded which). Receptor source: a male donor with ankylosing spondylitis. The CDR3 runs from the conserved cysteine through the conserved F or W. D genes are given only for firm matches. Part of the rows lack a size; the others show once, few, many or a class for expanded clones.

size: .; J: TRBJ2-7; V: TRBV10-3; D: .; length: 14; CDR3: CAISESWGSDEQYF; DNA: TGTGCCATCAGTGAGTCGTGGGGTTCGGACGAGCAGTACTTC
size: .; J: TRBJ1-1; V: TRBV12-3/TRBV12-4; D: .; length: 16; CDR3: CASSLRMGGGGTEAFF; DNA: TGTGCCAGCAGTTTAAGAATGGGGGGGGGCGGAACTGAAGCTTTCTTT
size: many; J: TRBJ2-2; V: TRBV4-2; D: .; length: 17; CDR3: CASSLTHAVWDTGELFF; DNA: TGTGCCAGCAGCCTCACCCATGCGGTTTGGGACACCGGGGAGCTGTTTTTT
size: many; J: TRBJ2-3; V: TRBV6-6; D: .; length: 13; CDR3: CASRRGSTDTQYF; DNA: TGTGCCAGCAGACGCGGGAGCACAGATACGCAGTATTTT
size: many; J: TRBJ2-7; V: TRBV5-6; D: .; length: 14; CDR3: CASSFLGPTRKEYF; DNA: TGTGCCAGCAGCTTTCTGGGACCTACGAGGAAAGAGTACTTC
size: many; J: TRBJ2-5; V: TRBV20-1; D: TRBD2; length: 14; CDR3: CSAKLAGGQETQYF; DNA: TGCAGTGCAAAACTAGCGGGAGGCCAAGAGACCCAGTACTTC
size: many; J: TRBJ2-1; V: TRBV9; D: .; length: 13; CDR3: CASSVTPSNEQFF; DNA: TGTGCCAGCAGCGTTACACCGTCGAATGAGCAGTTCTTC
size: few; J: TRBJ2-3; V: TRBV5-1; D: .; length: 15; CDR3: CASSPLAVRTDTQYF; DNA: TGCGCCAGCAGCCCTCTCGCAGTTCGCACAGATACGCAGTATTTT
size: many; J: TRBJ1-1; V: TRBV20-1; D: TRBD1; length: 15; CDR3: CSARDPRGRGTEAFF; DNA: TGCAGTGCTAGAGATCCCAGGGGGCGCGGCACTGAAGCTTTCTTT
size: few; J: TRBJ2-2; V: TRBV7-8; D: .; length: 16; CDR3: CASSLDVGGNTGELFF; DNA: TGTGCCAGCAGCTTAGATGTCGGGGGTAACACCGGGGAGCTGTTTTTT
size: many; J: TRBJ1-2; V: TRBV20-1; D: .; length: 16; CDR3: CSARDRITGSSYGYTF; DNA: TGCAGTGCTAGAGATCGGATAACAGGGAGCTCCTATGGCTACACCTTC
size: many; J: TRBJ1-1; V: TRBV7-9; D: TRBD1; length: 14; CDR3: CASNQGEVNTEAFF; DNA: TGTGCCAGCAACCAGGGGGAAGTGAACACTGAAGCTTTCTTT
size: .; J: TRBJ1-1; V: TRBV20-1; D: .; length: 12; CDR3: CSARLKNTEAFF; DNA: TGCAGTGCTAGATTAAAGAACACTGAAGCTTTCTTT
size: .; J: TRBJ2-5; V: TRBV6-5; D: .; length: 12; CDR3: CASAGGQETQYF; DNA: TGTGCCAGCGCAGGCGGGCAAGAGACCCAGTACTTC
size: few; J: TRBJ1-1; V: TRBV20-1; D: .; length: 13; CDR3: CSALTPGGTEAFF; DNA: TGCAGTGCTCTGACACCTGGAGGGACTGAAGCTTTCTTT
size: many; J: TRBJ2-1; V: TRBV10-1; D: .; length: 12; CDR3: CASSDYYNEQFF; DNA: TGCGCCAGCAGCGACTACTACAATGAGCAGTTCTTC
size: .; J: TRBJ2-3; V: TRBV20-1; D: TRBD2; length: 17; CDR3: CSASASGKLRGTDTQYF; DNA: TGCAGTGCTAGCGCCAGCGGGAAGTTAAGGGGCACAGATACGCAGTATTTT
size: many; J: TRBJ1-6; V: TRBV5-1; D: .; length: 15; CDR3: CASSRDPDSYSPLHF; DNA: TGCGCCAGCAGCCGGGACCCAGATTCGTATTCACCCCTCCACTTT
size: few; J: TRBJ2-1; V: TRBV4-1; D: .; length: 16; CDR3: CASSPTEPEPYNEQFF; DNA: TGCGCCAGCAGCCCCACGGAGCCCGAACCCTACAATGAGCAGTTCTTC
size: many; J: TRBJ1-5; V: TRBV27; D: TRBD1; length: 13; CDR3: CASKQGGAKPQHF; DNA: TGTGCCAGCAAACAAGGGGGCGCTAAGCCCCAGCATTTT
size: few; J: TRBJ1-1; V: TRBV29-1; D: .; length: 13; CDR3: CSVVGLGNTEAFF; DNA: TGCAGCGTTGTAGGCCTAGGGAACACTGAAGCTTTCTTT
size: many; J: TRBJ1-6; V: TRBV4-1; D: .; length: 14; CDR3: CASSQEGGNSPLHF; DNA: TGCGCCAGCAGCCAAGAAGGTGGAAATTCACCCCTCCACTTT
size: .; J: TRBJ2-2; V: TRBV24-1; D: .; length: 14; CDR3: CATSDPGGPGSCFF; DNA: .
size: .; J: TRBJ2-5; V: TRBV20-1; D: .; length: 15; CDR3: CSADLWGRTQETQYF; DNA: TGCAGTGCTGACCTTTGGGGCAGGACTCAAGAGACCCAGTACTTC
size: few; J: TRBJ2-6; V: TRBV12-3/TRBV12-4; D: TRBD1; length: 17; CDR3: CASSRTGHHSGANVLTF; DNA: TGTGCCAGCAGTCGGACAGGGCATCACTCTGGGGCCAACGTCCTGACTTTC
size: .; J: TRBJ2-5; V: TRBV12-3/TRBV12-4; D: TRBD2; length: 17; CDR3: CASSLELAGAGKETQYF; DNA: TGTGCCAGCAGTTTGGAACTAGCGGGAGCGGGCAAAGAGACCCAGTACTTC
size: .; J: TRBJ1-1; V: TRBV5-1; D: .; length: 16; CDR3: CASSLGVGGLSTEAFF; DNA: TGCGCCAGCAGCTTGGGCGTCGGGGGGCTTTCCACTGAAGCTTTCTTT
size: many; J: TRBJ2-1; V: TRBV21-1; D: .; length: 18; CDR3: CASSSGRPSGDPYNEQFF; DNA: TGTGCCAGCAGCTCCGGGCGGCCTAGCGGGGACCCATACAATGAGCAGTTCTTC
size: .; J: TRBJ1-5; V: TRBV20-1; D: .; length: 14; CDR3: CSALRQDSNQPQHF; DNA: TGCAGTGCTTTAAGACAGGATAGCAATCAGCCCCAGCATTTT
size: few; J: TRBJ2-1; V: TRBV6-2/TRBV6-3; D: TRBD1; length: 12; CDR3: CASRDRGLGQFF; DNA: TGTGCCAGCCGGGACAGGGGATTAGGGCAGTTCTTC
size: .; J: TRBJ1-2; V: TRBV3-1; D: .; length: 13; CDR3: CASSQEARGGYTF; DNA: TGTGCCAGCAGCCAAGAGGCCAGGGGAGGCTACACCTTC